This T cell receptor (beta chain) was captured in a study of shared clonotypes between healthy human individuals. Naive CD8 populations comprised CD45RO-negative cells positively selected for CCR7, excluding terminally differentiated effector memory CD45RA+ cells. The data were produced by immunoSEQ multiplex PCR, yet TCRdb's version contains in-frame clones alone and is incomplete. The sample lists some 2,000,000 clones, 85% to 95% seen once, with roughly 1.1% in the top ten. Germline V CDR1 and CDR2: MDHEN, SYDVKM. This CDR3 spans 14 amino acids. Trimming removed 6 bases at V and 4 bases at J, with 12 bases between.

The sequenced material came from naive CD8+ T cells sorted from blood. This chain connects TRBV28 to TRBJ1-4; no clear D gene. This receptor was taken from a man between 18 and 29 years old in good health. CDR3 amino acids: CASSPIGINEKLFF. CDR3 DNA: TGTGCCAGCAGCCCGATTGGGATTAATGAAAAACTGTTTTTT.